This T cell receptor (beta chain) is drawn from a study of beta chain features in type 1 diabetes. The study's findings and limits: cDNA sequencing could over-represent cells with high TCR expression. It was among patients, rather than healthy donors, that naive, central memory and Treg TCRB repertoires appeared more similar. There was a moderate but significant shortening of TCRB CDR3s in all four CD4+ subsets of Type 1 diabetes patients.

One heparinised blood draw averaging approximately 0.11 L was given by each donor. This clone turned up a few times. As yet, its antigen is unknown. This CDR3 is 14 amino acids long. Looked up from germline, CDR1 is SQVTM and CDR2 is ANQGSEA. J was trimmed by 3 bases and V by 6 bases; bases with no gene match: 7. Expressed TCRB transcripts were sequenced after all isolated RNA was converted to cDNA. The protocol was immunoSEQ multiplex PCR, while the TCRdb copy is restricted to in-frame clones and leaves out a portion. The sample lists a few hundred thousand clones, 10% to 15% occurring once. This chain connects TRBV29-1 to TRBJ2-3, with TRBD1 matching over 9 bases. What was sequenced was naive CD4+ T cells from blood. The receptor was isolated from a woman under 30 with type 1 diabetes. The CDR3 loop is CSVIGTGITDTQYF. DNA of the CDR3: TGCAGCGTCATCGGGACAGGGATTACAGATACGCAGTATTTT.